This record covers a single T cell receptor beta chain. No cognate antigen has been identified for it. No per-base quality is available; no much larger clone lies one base away. This sample was taken from a study of cytomegalovirus exposure and HLA in healthy donors (TCRdb year 2017). Describing the broader study: According to an earlier analysis of 587 of the donors, some 180 million T cells yielded 117 million unique TCR beta sequences and approximately 300 Gb of sequence data. Among some 410 genotyped donors of the cohort, an average of 235,054 unique TCR beta nucleotide sequences were sequenced per donor, around 20% of them non-productive. Donor age, sex, ethnicity and CMV serostatus were compiled alongside the repertoire data. The study aimed to test whether signatures of past pathogen exposure could be identified by cataloging public T cell receptors. Of the 300 to 450 genotyped donors, about 84% fell in the genetic ancestry cluster associated with self-reported Caucasian donors. The T cell repertoires of under 750 subjects were profiled by immunosequencing and related to cytomegalovirus serostatus. An early release covering 550 to 700 HLA-typed donors comprised around 300 gigabases of sequencing data and 85 million to 100 million unique TCR sequences. The study combined high-throughput TCR immunosequencing, statistical association of individual TCRs with disease status, and machine learning to predict cytomegalovirus infection status. About 5 DR-DQ haplotypes were handled as single units for association and clustering, since linkage in the cohort was strong. Typing coverage varied by locus: roughly 629-630 donors for A, B, C, DRB1 and DQB1; approximately 500 for DQA1; nearly 610 for DPA1; fewer than 480 for DPB1. A separate validation cohort of some 130 different subjects was used in addition to the roughly 700-subject first cohort. Every repertoire in the discovery cohort had been generated on one and the same sequencing platform. HLA typing included class I and class II loci at four-digit resolution. In a later analysis, previously published TCR beta repertoires from some 640 donors were re-analyzed and high-resolution HLA genotyping was added so that TCR occurrence patterns could be studied. Rather than drawing on any new phenotypic data, the later analysis identified candidate immune exposures from TCR beta sequences and the way those sequences occurred across donors. In a later genetic analysis, genome-wide SNP genotypes for about 65% of the roughly 700 donors were used, and that subset was treated as a discovery cohort. An earlier analysis of approximately 580 of the donors used high-throughput TCR beta sequencing to judge whether each TCR beta V gene segment behaved as functional or pseudogenic.

In total, 630 or so healthy bone marrow donors made up the cohort. At the time of sampling, every cohort member was nominally healthy, though immune exposures that went unrecorded were likely present. The donor was CMV seronegative and was included in the group of 352 seronegative cohort members. A peripheral blood sample was collected from each donor, and TCR beta sequencing was performed on peripheral blood mononuclear cells. Genomic DNA was extracted from the blood cell samples with the Qiagen DNeasy Blood Extraction Kit. CDR1 ENHRY and CDR2 SYGVKD are derived from the germline V gene. V and J lose 10 bases and 2 bases, and a span of 11 bases separates them. Including the terminal cysteine and phenylalanine, the CDR3 comprises 12 residues. The kept DNA is CDR3 alone, 36 bases in frame from the first base. Library preparation employed the immunoSEQ multiplex PCR assay. The multiplex PCR relied on a mix of 60 forward primers for TCR Vbeta segments and 13 reverse primers for TCR Jbeta segments. A multiplex PCR assay on genomic DNA amplified the CDR3 region of rearranged TCR beta genes. The amplified TCR beta libraries were sequenced on the Illumina HiSeq System as 87-base-pair reads. The authors' pipeline ran thus. Across the 666 repertoires, a later analysis counted approximately 83 million unique TCR beta chains, approximately 10 million of which were shared by at least two donors. Raw reads were error-corrected and collapsed into unique sequences by a nearest-neighbor algorithm in which closely related sequences were merged to remove PCR and sequencing errors. CDR3 sequences were aligned to IMGT reference sequences to assign V, D and J gene segments. For a sequence to be retained, at least a six-nucleotide match to both a V gene segment and a J gene segment was required. Rearrangements were classified as productive when the CDR3 lacked stop codons and remained in frame with V and J, and all other rearrangements were classified as non-productive. CDR3 was defined by IMGT convention, running from the second conserved V-encoded cysteine to the conserved J-encoded phenylalanine. Sequences without an unambiguous match to a single V gene segment were excluded from the earlier analysis of approximately 600 of the donors. An earlier analysis of a few hundred of the donors called V segments functional above 56.7% productive rearrangements and segregating when the between-donor standard deviation exceeded 5%. A statistical classification framework was developed to diagnose cytomegalovirus status using the catalog of TCR beta chain sequences. V and J gene assignment, in a later analysis, came from comparing TCR nucleotide sequences with IMGT/GENE-DB human TR gene sequences. In a later analysis, CDR3 sequences and most-parsimonious VDJ recombination scenarios were assigned using the TCRdist pipeline. A later analysis defined each TCR beta chain by its CDR3 amino acid sequence plus V-gene family, and excluded reads lacking a unique V-gene family. In a later analysis, a few hundred highly shared, low-generation-probability nucleotide sequences were removed to address suspected cross-contamination and a sequencing artifact. For each public chain, a later analysis derived a clonal expansion index from normalized ranks of inferred template counts within each repertoire. Generation probabilities in a later analysis came from a VDJ recombination model fitted to out-of-frame rearrangements, and those results were checked against IGoR. Hypergeometric tests were used in a later analysis to score TCR-TCR, TCR-HLA and TCR-CMV co-occurrence, with a repertoire-size bias correction applied to the TCR pairs. A later analysis estimated false discovery rates by permuting HLA or CMV assignments 20 times. A later analysis grouped co-occurring TCRs with DBSCAN, adding TCRdist sequence similarity when clustering within HLA-allele-positive subsets. Co-occurrence clustering excluded repertoires with fewer than 30,000 or more than 120,000 public chains, plus five with anomalous nucleotide sharing. TCRdb's version of the immuneACCESS table is confined to in-frame rearrangements and falls short of the full clone set. An unresolved V gene accounts for under half of the shortfall where checked; the remainder is of unknown origin. V and J calls and clone size are given by that table; D and trimming were obtained from the DNA. For this sample the table gives about 200,000 clones, of which nearly 80% were detected only once. In total, the top ten clones hold 1.5% to 2% of the sample.

Here is what the overall study found, with its caveats: Correlated functional status among segregating V segments might reflect linkage disequilibrium, but an unknown experimental factor could not be ruled out. Because the 87-base-pair reads could not distinguish some IMGT-functional V segments, including TRBV6-2 and TRBV6-3, those segments were excluded. This cohort had only TCR beta chains sequenced, and the lack of alpha or paired-chain data limited which features could be detected. The classifier was reported to diagnose cytomegalovirus status with high specificity and sensitivity in both the original and validation cohorts. In a later analysis, HLA-associated TCR beta chains were found to be more clonally expanded and to have lower generation probabilities than equally common non-associated chains. Compared with the approximately 670-donor mean, donors in an Asian-associated ancestry cluster had fewer N-insertions in productive TCRs, according to a later genetic analysis. Most CMV-associated TCR beta chains appeared to be HLA-restricted in a later analysis, and the HLA associations seemed to be driven largely by CMV exposure. In vitro tests confirmed that a few of the cytomegalovirus-associated TCR beta chains recognize cytomegalovirus antigens. Most TCR sequences were seen in very few donors, while some public TCRs were found in many individuals. In the study, approximately 160 TCR beta chains were listed as associated with cytomegalovirus. Immune exposure information for the cohort was limited to CMV serostatus. The authors suggested that the approach could potentially be extended to other disease states and immunological phenotypes. A further reported finding was that TCR beta sequences accurately predicted the HLA-A and HLA-B alleles for most subjects in the first cohort. An earlier analysis of around 540 of the donors showed that most TCR beta V segments appeared in productive rearrangements either about 87% or about 30% of the time, which broadly matched IMGT annotations. A cluster of highly shared sequence variants was judged likely to represent a technical artifact of the sequencing pipeline. A later genetic analysis associated a missense DCLRE1C variant with V-gene and J-gene trimming of TCR beta chains, and an independent cohort replicated the association. When HLA alleles, especially DR and DQ, strongly co-occurred, attributing TCR associations to individual alleles was difficult. In a later analysis, around 17,000 TCR beta sequences were associated with specific HLA alleles at a false discovery rate of 0.05. Presence/absence analyses assumed roughly uniform sequencing depth across donors, an assumption that may not hold. In a later analysis, TCR association rates were found to vary across HLA loci, with the most associated TCRs seen for DRB1 alleles and the fewest for HLA-C alleles. HLA typing was unavailable for some donors at each locus, so association tests used only the typed subset. In a later analysis, several top co-occurrence clusters were reported to appear linked to parvovirus B19, influenza, CMV and Epstein-Barr virus. Some 16 rarely observed V segments, including chromosome 9 orphons, were excluded from the earlier analysis of just under 600 of the donors because counts were too low.

The sample comprised PBMCs. The sequence was obtained from a man between 18 and 35 years old in good health and CMV-seronegative. The chain couples TRBV10-3 to TRBJ1-2; the D gene is not confidently resolved. The CDR3: CATSTVNYGYTF. Here is the DNA: TGTGCCACCTCTACAGTGAACTATGGCTACACCTTC.